This T cell receptor (beta chain) came from a study of graft-versus-host responses after intestinal transplantation. Across the study: Multivisceral, liver-intestinal, or isolated intestinal transplants were performed in recipients. Each patient got anti-thymocyte globulin induction, then tacrolimus and steroids for approximately three years. General study points: When patients had graft-donor T cell macrochimerism, their allografts held high graft-versus-host to host-versus-graft clonal ratios. Declining HvG levels early post-transplant were linked to peak circulating GvH clone levels.

Sequenced by immunoSEQ multiplex PCR; TCRdb stores in-frame clones only, minus some. Counted here are about 120,000 clones, around 96% occurring once; the ten biggest clones make up more than 3%. In regard to this clone: Its target is unknown.

The source material was unstimulated CD8+ T cells sorted from spleen or lymph node cells, sampled before intestinal transplant. The source of this sequence is a human donor who received an intestinal transplant.

CDR3 nucleotide sequence: TGTGCCAGCAGTCGAGATAGTAATGAGCAGTTCTTC. Translated, it gives CASSRDSNEQFF. The chain is built from TRBV28 and TRBJ2-1; D not resolved. The CDR3 is 12 amino acids. The germline CDR1 and CDR2 sequences are MDHEN and SYDVKM. V dropped 5 bases and J dropped 7 bases, with 9 bases sitting between them. Using reference TRBV28 and TRBJ2-1 for the parts outside the CDR3, the full variable domain is DVKVTQSSRYLVKRTGEKVFLECVQDMDHENMFWYRQDPGLGLRLIYFSYDVKMKEKGDIPEGYSVSREKKERFSLILESASTNQTSMYLCASSRDSNEQFFGPGTRLTVL.